A single sample is the source of the 30 T cell receptor beta chains below, sequenced in a study of blood T cells in healthy people across ages. A second PCR, run for about 7 to 12 cycles, used a sample-barcoded 5' primer plus a J-beta primer mix. One entry per CDR3 protein, called by TCRdb with MiXCR from the 5' RACE reads. This sample carries more than 650,000 distinct CDR3 sequences, more than 25% of them seen once, and the ten largest clones take about 2.9%. Another study also made use of these data, one on T cells of mothers and their children.

Sequences were obtained from blood. These receptors were taken from a boy aged 10-17 years in good health.

The DNA of the CDR3 is TGTGCCAGCGGACCCCCAAATTCACCCCTCCACTTT. The encoded protein is CASGPPNSPLHF. The gene calls are TRBV2 and TRBJ1-6; D is unclear. This CDR3 comprises 12 residues. Germline values: CDR1 SNHLY, CDR2 FYNNEI. V shed 8 bases and J shed 7 bases, with 9 bases lying between them.

This chain links TRBV13 with TRBJ2-5; D is perhaps TRBD2 (7 bases). The CDR3 has 14 amino acids. From germline, CDR1 is PRHDT and CDR2 FYEKMQ (reference sequence). Trimming took off 4 bases at V and 5 bases at J, with 14 bases between the two ends. The CDR3, as DNA: TGTGCCAGCAGCTCCCGGGGGGCGGATGAGACCCAGTACTTC. It encodes CASSSRGADETQYF.

The sample holds a few counts of this clonotype. The gene calls are TRBV12-3 or TRBV12-4 and TRBJ2-1; D unclear. The ends were cut back, 7 bases at V and 0 bases at J, with 13 bases in the middle. The CDR3 covers 15 residues. The CDR3 region is CASTGHRSSYNEQFF. The CDR3 DNA follows: TGTGCCAGCACTGGGCATCGAAGCTCCTACAATGAGCAGTTCTTC.

This clonotype was observed a few times. The chain combines TRBV6-1 with TRBJ2-7; D ambiguous. The germline V gene encodes CDR1 MNHNS and CDR2 SASEGT. This CDR3 spans 14 amino acids. The V end lost 6 bases, the J end lost 4 bases, and 16 bases lay between the germline ends. CDR3 region: CASSLRSTGYEQYF. DNA of the CDR3: TGTGCCAGCAGCCTCAGGTCAACGGGTTACGAGCAGTACTTC.

The chain is built from TRBV10-3 and TRBJ1-4, with 9 bases lining up with TRBD1. Germline CDR1 is ENHRY and CDR2 is SYGVKD. The CDR3 runs to 13 residues. The V gene end was trimmed by 10 bases and the J gene end by 8 bases; junction bases not matched to a gene: 8. CDR3 amino acids: CATSTGGGEKLFF. The DNA for the CDR3 is TGTGCCACCTCGACAGGGGGGGGCGAAAAACTGTTTTTT.

The CDR3 sequence: CASSYSINYGYTF. CDR3 sequence (DNA): TGTGCCAGCAGTTACTCGATAAACTATGGCTACACCTTC. The V call is TRBV6-5, the J call TRBJ1-2; D is uncertain. The CDR3 loop spans 13 amino acids. V was clipped by 0 bases and J by 2 bases, with 4 bases between them. CDR1 is MNHEY and CDR2 is SVGAGI in the germline V gene.

The chain links TRBV18 to TRBJ2-1; possibly TRBD2 for D (5 bases). The closer fit of TRBJ2-5 to the DNA end suggests the J call may be wrong. CDR3 length equals 16 residues. Germline CDR1 KGHSH, CDR2 LQKENI. The CDR3 loop reads CASSLRAMDSKETQYF. In DNA form, the CDR3 reads TGTGCCAGCTCACTCCGGGCGATGGACTCAAAAGAGACCCAGTACTTC.

This clonotype was seen a few times. The CDR3 nucleotides are TGTGCTAGTGGTTTGGACGCCTTTGAGGGCCTCAGGAATTCACCCCTCCACTTT. Protein sequence: CASGLDAFEGLRNSPLHF. The chain carries TRBV12-5 and TRBJ1-6; no firm D call. Germline CDR1 LGHNT, CDR2 FRNRAP. The length of the CDR3 is 18 residues. Between the trimmed V and J ends, which lost 1 base and 7 bases, there was a span of 20 bases. The variable domain in full, with the rest retrieved from reference TRBV12-5 and TRBJ1-6, is DARVTQTPRHKVTEMGQEVTMRCQPILGHNTVFWYRQTMMQGLELLAYFRNRAPLDDSGMPKDRFSAEMPDATLATLKIQPSEPRDSAVYFCASGLDAFEGLRNSPLHFGNGTRLTVT.

This chain links TRBV5-1 with TRBJ1-1; D is ambiguous. V shed 2 bases and J shed 6 bases, with 11 bases lying between them. Looked up from germline, CDR1 is SGHRS and CDR2 is YFSETQ. The CDR3 consists of 13 residues. The CDR3: CASSFGHLPEAFF. Here the CDR3 DNA reads TGCGCCAGCAGCTTTGGTCACCTACCTGAAGCTTTCTTT.

This clonotype was seen only a few times. This chain uses TRBV2 with TRBJ2-5, with D tentatively TRBD2 (7 bases). The last part of the DNA fits TRBJ2-7 better; the J call may be wrong. This CDR3 is built from 15 residues. Germline values: CDR1 SNHLY, CDR2 FYNNEI. The CDR3 DNA reads as TGTGCCAGCAGTGGGGGGGGCGCGTCGCTCTACGAGCAGTACTTC. Amino acids: CASSGGGASLYEQYF.

The genes are TRBV20-1 and TRBJ2-5; D remains ambiguous. The J call could be wrong; TRBJ2-7 is a better fit for the DNA end. CDR1 and CDR2 (germline): DFQATT, SNEGSKA (reference sequence). This CDR3 has 11 residues. The CDR3 protein is CSAPWVHEQYF. The CDR3 DNA sequence: TGCAGTGCCCCCTGGGTCCACGAGCAGTACTTC.

The chain couples TRBV3-1 to TRBJ2-5; D unclear. The CDR3 runs to 14 residues. Germline V CDR1 and CDR2: LGHDT, YNNKEL (reference sequence). Trimming cost V 1 base and J 3 bases, with 9 bases left between them. CDR3 loop: CASSQVTAKETQYF. The CDR3 DNA reads as TGTGCCAGCAGCCAAGTTACAGCCAAAGAGACCCAGTACTTC.

A few counts support this clonotype. The genes are TRBV19 and TRBJ1-5; D unresolved. Deletions cut 3 bases from V and 3 bases from J, with 15 bases between. The CDR3 spans 16 residues. The germline gives CDR1 LNHDA, CDR2 SQIVND (reference sequence). The CDR3 spells CASSITGGSPNQPQHF. The CDR3 nucleotides read TGTGCCAGTAGTATTACCGGTGGCAGCCCCAATCAGCCCCAGCATTTT.

In its sample, this clonotype was seen a few times. The rearrangement links TRBV7-9 to TRBJ1-6; possible D gene TRBD1, 5 bases. The CDR3 is 14 residues long. In germline, CDR1 is SEHNR, CDR2 FQNEAQ (reference sequence). V lost 6 bases and J lost 7, with 13 bases in between. In nucleotides, the CDR3 is TGTGCCAGCAGACGGGACCCGGGGAATTCACCCCTCCACTTT. This gives the protein CASRRDPGNSPLHF.

The V call is TRBV5-1, the J call TRBJ2-7; no firm D call. From germline, CDR1 is SGHRS and CDR2 YFSETQ. Trimming shortened V by 4 bases and J by 2 bases, and 16 bases separated the two germline ends. The CDR3 loop spans 15 amino acids. CDR3 sequence: CASSPAAQPPYEQYF. CDR3 DNA: TGCGCCAGCAGCCCTGCGGCACAACCTCCCTACGAGCAGTACTTC.

In its sample, this clonotype was seen a few times. This rearrangement joins TRBV4-1 to TRBJ1-3, with TRBD1 as a possible D gene (5 bases). Germline V gene sequence: CDR1 MGHRA, CDR2 YSYEKL. The CDR3 totals 16 residues. Deletions cut 0 bases from V and 0 bases from J, with 9 bases between. CDR3 in amino acids: CASSQEDRRSGNTIYF. The CDR3 coding sequence is TGCGCCAGCAGCCAAGAAGACAGACGCTCTGGAAACACCATATATTTT.

This chain uses TRBV28 with TRBJ2-7; D is ambiguous. V lost 6 bases and J lost 3, with 9 bases in between. The length of the CDR3 is 12 residues. Germline V gene sequence: CDR1 MDHEN, CDR2 SYDVKM. The CDR3 loop is CASRPAHYEQYF. The CDR3 bases are TGTGCCAGCAGACCAGCCCACTACGAGCAGTACTTC.

This clonotype came up a few times. The chain carries TRBV20-1 and TRBJ2-3; the D call may be TRBD1 or TRBD2 (5 bases each). CDR1 and CDR2 (germline): DFQATT, SNEGSKA (reference sequence). The CDR3 is made up of 12 amino acids. V dropped 5 bases and J dropped 5 bases, with 11 bases sitting between them. For the CDR3, the DNA is TGCAGTGCTCCTGACAGCGGAGATACGCAGTATTTT. Translating gives CSAPDSGDTQYF.

This CDR3 is CASSPEPEGRYGYTF. The CDR3 DNA is TGTGCCAGCAGTCCAGAGCCCGAGGGCCGCTATGGCTACACCTTC. J is TRBJ1-2 and V is TRBV9; D gene unclear. Trimming took off 5 bases at V and 4 bases at J, with 18 bases between the two ends. The CDR3 extends over 15 amino acids. The germline CDR1 and CDR2 sequences are SGDLS and YYNGEE.

V is TRBV29-1 and J is TRBJ1-1; D might be TRBD1 (5 bases). The CDR3 sequence is 13 residues long. Trimming pared 7 bases from V and 4 bases from J, leaving 16 bases between. Germline CDR1 reads SQVTM; CDR2 reads ANQGSEA. DNA for the CDR3: TGCAGCGACAACCGGGACGGTAGCACTGAAGCTTTCTTT. Amino acids: CSDNRDGSTEAFF.

Regarding this clonotype: At one of its ends the junction is not consistent with the germline gene, which may arise from a read error. V and J are TRBV6-6 and TRBJ1-1; tentative D call: TRBD1 (5 bases). The germline V gene has CDR1 MNHNY and CDR2 SVGAGI (reference sequence). This CDR3 has 15 amino acids. The CDR3, as DNA: TGTGTCAGCAGCCCCGGGAGGGGTTTATACACTGAAGCTTTCTTT. Encoded protein: CVSSPGRGLYTEAFF.

The chain is built from TRBV24-1 and TRBJ2-2, with 9 bases lining up with TRBD1. This CDR3 region has 15 residues. Germline V gives CDR1 KGHDR, CDR2 SFDVKD. With V trimmed by 5 bases and J by 5 bases, 5 bases remained unmatched. This chain's CDR3 is CATSVDRGGTGELFF. CDR3 in DNA: TGTGCCACCAGTGTGGACAGGGGAGGGACCGGGGAGCTGTTTTTT.

This clonotype was seen a handful of times. The chain uses TRBV4-1 and TRBJ2-3; D call uncertain. The CDR3 covers 15 residues. Germline CDR1 and CDR2: MGHRA and YSYEKL. Trimming left V 5 bases short and J 4 bases short, with 16 bases between. CDR3 amino acids: CASSEGPDVSDTQYF. The CDR3 nucleotides are TGCGCCAGCAGCGAAGGACCGGATGTATCAGATACGCAGTATTTT.

The CDR3 protein is CASGLAGVDEQFF. For the CDR3, the DNA is TGTGCCAGCGGACTAGCGGGGGTAGATGAGCAGTTCTTC. The chain has TRBV28 and TRBJ2-1; 13 bases are shared with TRBD2. The V and J ends lost 8 bases and 8 bases, in that order; junction bases with no gene match: 3. CDR1 is MDHEN and CDR2 is SYDVKM in the germline V gene. The CDR3 runs to 13 residues. The complete variable domain, with remaining parts taken from reference TRBV28 and TRBJ2-1, reads DVKVTQSSRYLVKRTGEKVFLECVQDMDHENMFWYRQDPGLGLRLIYFSYDVKMKEKGDIPEGYSVSREKKERFSLILESASTNQTSMYLCASGLAGVDEQFFGPGTRLTVL.

As concerns this clonotype: One end of the junction is discordant with germline, which a read error may explain. The rearrangement uses TRBV5-5 and TRBJ2-7, with D possibly being TRBD2 (5 bases). Germline CDR1 SGHKS, CDR2 YYEKEE (reference sequence). The CDR3 totals 15 residues. Written as DNA, the CDR3 is TGCGCCAGCAGCTTGGTAGTGACGGGATCCTACGAGCAGTACTTC. Protein: CASSLVVTGSYEQYF.

The chain employs TRBV2 and TRBJ2-7, with 7 nucleotides matching TRBD1. Germline loops: CDR1 SNHLY, CDR2 FYNNEI. This CDR3 contains 14 residues. Losses at the gene ends were 8 bases for V and 1 base for J; bases not matched to a gene: 8. CDR3 sequence (DNA): TGTGCCAGCCTGACAGGGTCTTTTTCCTACGAGCAGTACTTC. It is translated as CASLTGSFSYEQYF. Combining the CDR3 with reference TRBV2 and TRBJ2-7 gives the whole variable domain EPEVTQTPSHQVTQMGQEVILRCVPISNHLYFYWYRQILGQKVEFLVSFYNNEISEKSEIFDDQFSVERPDGSNFTLKIRSTKLEDSAMYFCASLTGSFSYEQYFGPGTRLTVT.

This sequence joins TRBV28 and TRBJ2-2; D tentatively fits TRBD1 or TRBD2 (5 bases each). Germline CDR1 is MDHEN and CDR2 is SYDVKM. V was trimmed by 6 bases and J by 1 base, leaving 12 bases between them. The CDR3 sequence is 15 residues long. The CDR3 DNA sequence: TGTGCCAGCAGCTCCGGGGACGAGAACACCGGGGAGCTGTTTTTT. Translation: CASSSGDENTGELFF.

The chain uses TRBV7-6 and TRBJ2-5, with a weak D call TRBD1 (6 bases). This CDR3 is built from 14 residues. In germline, CDR1 is SGHVS, CDR2 FNYEAQ. V was shortened by 4 bases and J by 11 bases, with 20 bases between the two germline ends. The CDR3: CASSSGQLGNEQYF. In nucleotides, the CDR3 is TGTGCCAGCAGCTCAGGACAGTTGGGGAATGAGCAGTACTTC.

This clonotype was seen once. This chain links TRBV7-8 with TRBJ2-5; 9 bases are shared with TRBD2. Per the germline V gene, CDR1 is SGHVS and CDR2 is FQNEAQ. This CDR3 contains 16 residues. Trimming cost V 2 bases and J 1 base; bases outside gene matches: 5. The CDR3 here is CASSLLAGSFQETQYF. CDR3 nucleotides: TGTGCCAGCAGCTTACTAGCGGGGAGTTTCCAAGAGACCCAGTACTTC.

V and J are TRBV12-3 or TRBV12-4 and TRBJ1-2, with TRBD1 as a possible D gene (6 bases). V was cut by 3 bases and J by 4 bases, with 15 bases left in between. The CDR3 length is 15 residues. CDR3 amino acids: CASSFASGGAYGYTF. CDR3 DNA: TGTGCCAGCAGTTTTGCTTCGGGGGGCGCCTATGGCTACACCTTC.